The T cell receptor beta chain under discussion was sequenced for a study of memory CD4+ T cells and cytomegalovirus serostatus. Overall study results and limits: Repertoires predicted CMV serostatus with median bootstrapped AUC of roughly 0.95.

Germline CDR1 is MNHNS and CDR2 is SASEGT. V lost 8 bases and J 3 bases, leaving 17 bases between the germline ends. This CDR3 has 14 amino acids. Comment on this clone: Antigen: not known.

Original handling: After removing out-of-frame reads, around 2,100,000 distinct TCRbeta sequences remained. Libraries were prepared by immunoSEQ multiplex PCR; TCRdb keeps only in-frame clonotypes and omits some of them. D and trimming were read from the DNA, whereas the V and J calls and clone size are those reported in that table. The data hold under 35,000 clones, with about 70% observed a single time. Single viable CD3+CD4+CD8-CD45RO+ cells were sorted as the memory CD4+ T cells. Serum IgG to CMV pp150, pp28, p38 and p52 defined serostatus. Total CD4+ T cells were enriched by CD4 positive selection.

The source material was memory CD4+ T cells from blood. The receptor comes from an adult in good health and CMV-seronegative. J is TRBJ2-7 and V is TRBV6-1; D remains ambiguous. CDR3 sequence: CASSRDAGLYEQYF. The CDR3 region has the DNA TGTGCCAGCTCGAGAGACGCTGGCCTCTACGAGCAGTACTTC.